This T cell receptor (beta chain) was identified in a study of T cell responses to AZD1222 COVID-19 vaccine. On the study more broadly: Investigators merged groups given second doses at roughly 4 or roughly 12 weeks. Notes on the study in general: It should be noted that donors were predominantly white British and more often female, and clonal diversity was possibly underestimated. Baseline testing showed seropositivity in only 5 or 6 AZD1222 recipients. Across spike, vaccine-associated CD4 TCRs were found, dominant at 160-218 and 743-854.

This table comes from immunoSEQ multiplex PCR, and its TCRdb copy is limited to in-frame clones, with some not included. The profile covers 80,000 or so clones, with about 90% appearing a single time and around 5.8% taken by the ten largest. About this clone itself: Its specificity is not known.

Germline lookup yields CDR1 LGHNA and CDR2 YSLEER. There are 14 residues in the CDR3. Trimming took off 5 bases at V and 2 bases at J, with 7 bases between the two ends. The chain combines TRBV4-3 with TRBJ2-6, with no clear D. Here the sequenced sample was peripheral blood, taken on day 0 of AZD1222 vaccination. This sequence was found in an adult in good health. Here the CDR3 reads CASSLKTGANVLTF. The CDR3 nucleotides read TGCGCCAGCAGCTTGAAAACTGGGGCCAACGTCCTGACTTTC.